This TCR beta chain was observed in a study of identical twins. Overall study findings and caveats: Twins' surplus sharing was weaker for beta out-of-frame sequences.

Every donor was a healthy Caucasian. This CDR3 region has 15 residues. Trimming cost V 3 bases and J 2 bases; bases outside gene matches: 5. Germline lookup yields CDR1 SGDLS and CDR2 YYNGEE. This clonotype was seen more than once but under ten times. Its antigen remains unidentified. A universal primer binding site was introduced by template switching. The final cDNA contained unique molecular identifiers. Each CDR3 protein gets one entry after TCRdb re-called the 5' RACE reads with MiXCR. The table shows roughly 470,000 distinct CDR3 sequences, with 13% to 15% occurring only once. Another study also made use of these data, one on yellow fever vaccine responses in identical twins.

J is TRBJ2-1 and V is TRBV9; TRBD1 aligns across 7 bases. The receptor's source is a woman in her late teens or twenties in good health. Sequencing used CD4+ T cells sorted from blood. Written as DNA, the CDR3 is TGTGCCAGCAGCGCAGAGGGACAGACCTACAATGAGCAGTTCTTC. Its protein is CASSAEGQTYNEQFF.